This T cell receptor beta chain was sequenced for a study of shared clonotypes between healthy human individuals. Caucasian adults living in Nashville, Tennessee, provided all samples. Germline-derived CDR1 and CDR2 are SGHTA and FQGNSA. There are 15 residues in the CDR3. The trim removed 3 bases at V and 4 bases at J, leaving 2 bases unmatched. The repertoire was sequenced with immunoSEQ multiplex PCR; TCRdb's copy has only in-frame clones and lacks some. The sample has roughly 2 million clones, around 95% seen once. A word on this clone: Its specificity is unknown.

Study outcomes and limitations: Larger richness was generally estimated for naive than memory subsets.

Sequenced: naive CD4+ T cells sorted from blood. Subset here: CD45RA+ positively selected. This receptor was identified in a man between 18 and 29 years old in good health. The chain recombines TRBV7-2 with TRBJ2-2, with 10 bases lining up with TRBD1. In DNA form, the CDR3 reads TGTGCCAGCAGCTTGGGACAGGGGTCCACCGGGGAGCTGTTTTTT. Translation: CASSLGQGSTGELFF.